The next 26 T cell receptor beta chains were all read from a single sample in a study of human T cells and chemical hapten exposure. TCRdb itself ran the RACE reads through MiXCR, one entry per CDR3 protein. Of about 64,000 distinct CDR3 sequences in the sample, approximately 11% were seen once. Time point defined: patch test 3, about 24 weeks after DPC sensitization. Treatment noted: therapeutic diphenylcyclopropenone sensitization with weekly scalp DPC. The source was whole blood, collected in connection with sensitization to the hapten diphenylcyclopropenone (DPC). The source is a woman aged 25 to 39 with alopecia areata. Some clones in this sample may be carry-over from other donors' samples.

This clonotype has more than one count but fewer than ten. DNA of the CDR3: TGTGCCAGCAGACCTCGACAACCATTGAACACTGAAGCTTTCTTT. Translating it yields CASRPRQPLNTEAFF. This chain joins TRBV7-9 and TRBJ1-1; no definite D call. V lost 6 bases and J lost 0, with 14 bases in between. The germline CDR1 and CDR2 sequences are SEHNR and FQNEAQ (reference sequence). CDR3 size: 15 residues.

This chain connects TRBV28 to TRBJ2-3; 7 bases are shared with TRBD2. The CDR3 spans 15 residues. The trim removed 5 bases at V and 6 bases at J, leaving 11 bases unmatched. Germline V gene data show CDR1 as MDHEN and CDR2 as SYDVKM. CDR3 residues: CASSPRDYSIDTQYF. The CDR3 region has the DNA TGTGCCAGCAGTCCCCGGGACTATTCCATTGATACGCAGTATTTT.

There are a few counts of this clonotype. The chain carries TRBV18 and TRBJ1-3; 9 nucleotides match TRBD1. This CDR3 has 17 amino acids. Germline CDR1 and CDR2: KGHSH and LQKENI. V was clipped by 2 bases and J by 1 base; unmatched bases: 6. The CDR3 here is CASSPSTGGSSGNTIYF. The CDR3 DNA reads TGTGCCAGCTCACCATCCACAGGGGGCAGTTCTGGAAACACCATATATTTT.

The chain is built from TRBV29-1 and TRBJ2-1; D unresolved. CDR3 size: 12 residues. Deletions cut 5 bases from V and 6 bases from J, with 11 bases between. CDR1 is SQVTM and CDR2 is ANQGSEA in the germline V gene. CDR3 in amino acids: CSVSYSPNEQFF. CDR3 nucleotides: TGCAGCGTTAGCTATAGCCCCAATGAGCAGTTCTTC.

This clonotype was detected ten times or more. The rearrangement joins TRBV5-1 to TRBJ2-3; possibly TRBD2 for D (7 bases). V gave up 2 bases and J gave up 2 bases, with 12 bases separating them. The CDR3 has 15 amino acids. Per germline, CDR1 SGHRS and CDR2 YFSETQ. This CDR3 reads CASSLGGVYTDTQYF. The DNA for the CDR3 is TGCGCCAGCAGCTTAGGGGGGGTGTACACAGATACGCAGTATTTT.

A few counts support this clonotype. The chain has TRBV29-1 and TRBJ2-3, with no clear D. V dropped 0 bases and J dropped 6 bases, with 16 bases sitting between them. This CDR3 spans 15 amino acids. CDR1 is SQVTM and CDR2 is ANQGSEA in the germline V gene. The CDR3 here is CSVEDPDGIWDTQYF. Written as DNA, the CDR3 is TGCAGCGTTGAAGATCCGGACGGAATCTGGGATACGCAGTATTTT.

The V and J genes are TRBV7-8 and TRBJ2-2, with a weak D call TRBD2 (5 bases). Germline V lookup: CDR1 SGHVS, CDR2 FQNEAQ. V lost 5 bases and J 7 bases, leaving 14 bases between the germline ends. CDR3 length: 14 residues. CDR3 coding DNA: TGTGCCAGCAGCCCCGCCATAGGAGGCGGGGAGCTGTTTTTT. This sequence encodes CASSPAIGGGELFF.

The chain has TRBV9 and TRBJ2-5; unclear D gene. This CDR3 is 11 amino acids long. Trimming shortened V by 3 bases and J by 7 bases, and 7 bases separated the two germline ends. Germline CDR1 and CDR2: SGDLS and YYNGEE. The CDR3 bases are TGTGCCAGCAGCGCCGGTGGGACCCAGTACTTC. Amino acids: CASSAGGTQYF.

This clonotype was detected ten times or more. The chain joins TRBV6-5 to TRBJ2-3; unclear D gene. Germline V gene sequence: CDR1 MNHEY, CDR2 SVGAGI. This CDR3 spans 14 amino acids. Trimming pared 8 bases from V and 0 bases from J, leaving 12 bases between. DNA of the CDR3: TGTGCCAGCCAGCACCAATCTAGCACAGATACGCAGTATTTT. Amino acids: CASQHQSSTDTQYF.

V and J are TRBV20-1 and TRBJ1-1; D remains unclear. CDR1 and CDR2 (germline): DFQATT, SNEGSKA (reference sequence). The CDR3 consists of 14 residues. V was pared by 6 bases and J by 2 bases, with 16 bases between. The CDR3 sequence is CSAQHGTVNTEAFF. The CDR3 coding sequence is TGCAGTGCACAACATGGCACGGTAAACACTGAAGCTTTCTTT.

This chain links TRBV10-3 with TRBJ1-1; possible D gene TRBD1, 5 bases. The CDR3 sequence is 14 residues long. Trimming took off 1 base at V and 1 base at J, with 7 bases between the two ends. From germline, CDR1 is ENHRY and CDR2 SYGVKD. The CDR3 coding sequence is TGTGCCATCAGTGAGTATAGGGGGAACACTGAAGCTTTCTTT. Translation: CAISEYRGNTEAFF.

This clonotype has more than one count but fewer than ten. CDR3 in amino acids: CATSDFRDRDSGGRTDTQYF. DNA of the CDR3: TGTGCCACCAGTGATTTTAGGGACCGAGACAGCGGTGGCCGCACAGATACGCAGTATTTT. The V and J genes are TRBV24-1 and TRBJ2-3, with D perhaps given as TRBD1 or TRBD2 (5 bases each). Germline V CDR1 and CDR2: KGHDR, SFDVKD. The CDR3 spans 20 residues. Trimming left V 1 base short and J 1 base short, with 23 bases between.

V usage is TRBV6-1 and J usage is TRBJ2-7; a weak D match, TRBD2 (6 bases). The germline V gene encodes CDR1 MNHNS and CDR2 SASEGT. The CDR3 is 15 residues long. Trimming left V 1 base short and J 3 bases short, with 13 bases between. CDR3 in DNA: TGTGCCAGCAGTGAAGGTTACAACGGGGGCTACGAGCAGTACTTC. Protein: CASSEGYNGGYEQYF.

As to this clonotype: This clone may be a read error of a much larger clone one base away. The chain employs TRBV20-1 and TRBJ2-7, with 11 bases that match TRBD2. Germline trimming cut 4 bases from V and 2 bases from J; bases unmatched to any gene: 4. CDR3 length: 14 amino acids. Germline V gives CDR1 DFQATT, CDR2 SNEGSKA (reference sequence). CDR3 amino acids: CSATGLAVPYEQYF. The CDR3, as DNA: TGCAGTGCTACGGGACTAGCGGTCCCCTACGAGCAGTACTTC.

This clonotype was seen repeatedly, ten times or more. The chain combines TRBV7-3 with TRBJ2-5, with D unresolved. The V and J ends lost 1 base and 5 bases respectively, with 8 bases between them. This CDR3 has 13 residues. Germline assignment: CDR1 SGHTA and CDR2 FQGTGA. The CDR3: CASSLKGLETQYF. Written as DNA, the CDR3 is TGTGCCAGCAGCTTAAAAGGGTTGGAGACCCAGTACTTC.

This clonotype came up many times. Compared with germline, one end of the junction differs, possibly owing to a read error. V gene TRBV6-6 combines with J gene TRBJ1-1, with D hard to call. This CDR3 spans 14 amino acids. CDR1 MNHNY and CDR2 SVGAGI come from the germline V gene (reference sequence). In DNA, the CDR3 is TGTGCCAGCACCGAACGGGGAGGAAACACTGAAGTTTTCTTT. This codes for CASTERGGNTEVFF.

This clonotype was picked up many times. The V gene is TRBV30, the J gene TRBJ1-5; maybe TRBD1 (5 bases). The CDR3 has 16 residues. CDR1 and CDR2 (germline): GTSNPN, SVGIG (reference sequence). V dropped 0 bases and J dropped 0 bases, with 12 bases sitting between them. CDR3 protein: CAWSVTGRDSNQPQHF. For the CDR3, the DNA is TGTGCCTGGAGTGTAACGGGGCGGGATAGCAATCAGCCCCAGCATTTT.

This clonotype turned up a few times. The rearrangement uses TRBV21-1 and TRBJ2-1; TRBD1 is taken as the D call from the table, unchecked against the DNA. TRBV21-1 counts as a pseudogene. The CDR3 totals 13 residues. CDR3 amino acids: CASSKGQGNEQFF. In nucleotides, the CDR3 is TGTGCCAGCAGCAAAGGGCAGGGGAATGAGCAGTTCTTC.

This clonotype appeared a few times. In DNA, the CDR3 is TGTGCCAGCAGCCCTCATATTGCCGCGGGCGAGCAGTACTTC. Translating gives CASSPHIAAGEQYF. The chain joins TRBV6-2 or TRBV6-3 to TRBJ2-7, with TRBD2 as a possible D gene (5 bases). V shed 6 bases and J shed 6 bases, with 18 bases lying between them. Germline loops: CDR1 MNHEY, CDR2 SVGEGT. CDR3 length: 14 amino acids.

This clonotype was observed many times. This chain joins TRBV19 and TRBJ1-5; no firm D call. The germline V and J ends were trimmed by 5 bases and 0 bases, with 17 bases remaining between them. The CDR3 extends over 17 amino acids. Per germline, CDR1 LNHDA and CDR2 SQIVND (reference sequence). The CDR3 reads CASSSRPNPISNQPQHF. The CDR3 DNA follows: TGTGCCAGTAGTTCCAGACCAAACCCGATTAGCAATCAGCCCCAGCATTTT.

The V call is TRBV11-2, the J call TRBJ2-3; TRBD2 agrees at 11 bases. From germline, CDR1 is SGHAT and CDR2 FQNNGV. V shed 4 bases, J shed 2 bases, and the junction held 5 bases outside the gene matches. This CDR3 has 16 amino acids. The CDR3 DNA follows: TGTGCCAGCAGCTCAAGACTAGCGGGGATCACAGATACGCAGTATTTT. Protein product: CASSSRLAGITDTQYF.

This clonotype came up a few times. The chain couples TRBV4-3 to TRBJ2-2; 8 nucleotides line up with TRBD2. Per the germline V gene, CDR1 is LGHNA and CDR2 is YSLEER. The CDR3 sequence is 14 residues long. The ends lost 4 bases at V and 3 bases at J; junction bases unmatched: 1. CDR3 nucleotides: TGCGCCAGCAGCCCGGGGGGGGACACCGGGGAGCTGTTTTTT. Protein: CASSPGGDTGELFF.

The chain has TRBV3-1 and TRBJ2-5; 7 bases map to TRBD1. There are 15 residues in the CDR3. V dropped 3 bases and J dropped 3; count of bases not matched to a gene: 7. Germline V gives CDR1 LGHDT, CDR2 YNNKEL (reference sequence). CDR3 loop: CASSHSRDRKETQYF. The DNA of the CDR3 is TGTGCCAGCAGCCATTCACGGGACAGAAAAGAGACCCAGTACTTC.

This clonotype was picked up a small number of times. CDR3 coding DNA: TGTGCCAGCAGCCCGACGTCGGATGATACGCAGTATTTT. This sequence encodes CASSPTSDDTQYF. This chain joins TRBV7-3 and TRBJ2-3; no definite D call. Germline V gives CDR1 SGHTA, CDR2 FQGTGA. V gave up 5 bases and J gave up 6 bases, with 12 bases separating them. The CDR3 has 13 amino acids. The variable domain in full, with the rest retrieved from reference TRBV7-3 and TRBJ2-3, is GAGVSQTPSNKVTEKGKYVELRCDPISGHTALYWYRQSLGQGPEFLIYFQGTGAADDSGLPNDRFFAVRPEGSVSTLKIQRTERGDSAVYLCASSPTSDDTQYFGPGTRLTVL.

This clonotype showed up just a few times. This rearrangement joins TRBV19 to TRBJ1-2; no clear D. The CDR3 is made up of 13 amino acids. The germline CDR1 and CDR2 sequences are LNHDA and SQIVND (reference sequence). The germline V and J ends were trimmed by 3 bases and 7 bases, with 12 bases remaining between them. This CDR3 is CASSMVFSLGYTF. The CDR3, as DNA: TGTGCCAGTAGTATGGTGTTTTCTCTTGGCTACACCTTC.

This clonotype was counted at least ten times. This CDR3 is CASSETVFSGTIYF. In nucleotides, the CDR3 is TGTGCCAGCAGTGAGACAGTCTTCAGCGGCACCATATATTTT. J is TRBJ1-3 and V is TRBV2, with a possible D match to TRBD1 (5 bases). The CDR3 is made up of 14 amino acids. Trimming shortened V by 3 bases and J by 9 bases, and 15 bases separated the two germline ends. Germline CDR1 reads SNHLY; CDR2 reads FYNNEI.